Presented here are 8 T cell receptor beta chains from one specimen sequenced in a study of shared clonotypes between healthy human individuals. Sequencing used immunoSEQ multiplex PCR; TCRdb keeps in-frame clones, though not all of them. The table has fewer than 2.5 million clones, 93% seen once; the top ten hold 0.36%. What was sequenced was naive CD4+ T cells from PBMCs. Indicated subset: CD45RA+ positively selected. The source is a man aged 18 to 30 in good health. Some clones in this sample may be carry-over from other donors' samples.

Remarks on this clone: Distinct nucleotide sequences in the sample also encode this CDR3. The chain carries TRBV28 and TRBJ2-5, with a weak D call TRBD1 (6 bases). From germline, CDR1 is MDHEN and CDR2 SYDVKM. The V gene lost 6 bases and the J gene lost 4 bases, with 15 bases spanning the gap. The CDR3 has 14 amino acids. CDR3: CASSPRQGRETQYF. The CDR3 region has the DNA TGTGCCAGCAGCCCTCGCCAGGGGCGAGAGACCCAGTACTTC. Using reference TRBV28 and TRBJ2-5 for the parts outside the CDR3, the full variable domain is DVKVTQSSRYLVKRTGEKVFLECVQDMDHENMFWYRQDPGLGLRLIYFSYDVKMKEKGDIPEGYSVSREKKERFSLILESASTNQTSMYLCASSPRQGRETQYFGPGTRLLVL.

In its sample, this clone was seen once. CDR3 protein: CASSQDPTGTYNEQFF. The CDR3 region has the DNA TGCGCCAGCAGCCAAGATCCGACGGGGACCTACAATGAGCAGTTCTTC. The J gene is TRBJ2-1, the V gene TRBV4-1; D is perhaps TRBD2 (5 bases). The germline V gene has CDR1 MGHRA and CDR2 YSYEKL. The CDR3 is 16 residues long. V was pared by 0 bases and J by 2 bases, with 11 bases between.

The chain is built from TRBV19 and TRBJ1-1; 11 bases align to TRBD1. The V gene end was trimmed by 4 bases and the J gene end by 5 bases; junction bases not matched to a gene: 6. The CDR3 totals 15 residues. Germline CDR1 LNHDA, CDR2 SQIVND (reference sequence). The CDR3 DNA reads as TGTGCCAGTAGTAAAGGACAGGGGGCACCAACTGAAGCTTTCTTT. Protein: CASSKGQGAPTEAFF.

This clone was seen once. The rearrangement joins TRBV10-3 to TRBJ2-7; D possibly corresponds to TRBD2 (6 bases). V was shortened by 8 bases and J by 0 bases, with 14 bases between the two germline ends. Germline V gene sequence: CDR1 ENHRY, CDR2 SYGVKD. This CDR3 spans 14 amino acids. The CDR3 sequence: CAIAVGGSSYEQYF. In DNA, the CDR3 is TGTGCCATCGCAGTTGGGGGGAGCTCCTACGAGCAGTACTTC.

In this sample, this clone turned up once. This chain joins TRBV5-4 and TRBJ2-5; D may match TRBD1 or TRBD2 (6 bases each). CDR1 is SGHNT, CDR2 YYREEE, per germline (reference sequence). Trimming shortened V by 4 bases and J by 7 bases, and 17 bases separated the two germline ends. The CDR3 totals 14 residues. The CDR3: CASSPGAVEGTQYF. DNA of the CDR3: TGTGCCAGCAGCCCGGGGGCGGTCGAAGGGACCCAGTACTTC.

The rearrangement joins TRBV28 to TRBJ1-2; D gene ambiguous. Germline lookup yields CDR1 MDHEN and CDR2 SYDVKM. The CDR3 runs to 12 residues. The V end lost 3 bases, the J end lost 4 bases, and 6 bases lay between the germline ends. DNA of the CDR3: TGTGCCAGCAGTTTCCTAACCTATGGCTACACCTTC. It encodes CASSFLTYGYTF.

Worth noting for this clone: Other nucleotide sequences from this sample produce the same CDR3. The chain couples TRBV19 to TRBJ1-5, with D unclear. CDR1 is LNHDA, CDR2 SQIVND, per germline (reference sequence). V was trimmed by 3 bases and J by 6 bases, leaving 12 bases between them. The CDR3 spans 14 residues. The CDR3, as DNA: TGTGCCAGTAGTATCGGTGGGGATCGTCAGCCCCAGCATTTT. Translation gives CASSIGGDRQPQHF.

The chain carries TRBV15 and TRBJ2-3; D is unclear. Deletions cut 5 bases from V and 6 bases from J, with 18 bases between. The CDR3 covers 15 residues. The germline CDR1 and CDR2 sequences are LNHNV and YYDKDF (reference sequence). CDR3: CATSDGFAPGDTQYF. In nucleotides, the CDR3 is TGTGCCACCAGCGACGGGTTCGCCCCTGGGGATACGCAGTATTTT.